Listed here is a single T cell receptor beta chain. This clone has just a few counts. Its antigen remains undetermined. Base qualities are missing; no much larger clone stands one base away. TCRbeta CDR3 regions were amplified from genomic DNA by means of the immunoSEQ Assay, a bias-controlled multiplex PCR. Under the source paper's analysis protocol: Within the assay, amplification of reference gene primers was used to estimate how many nucleated cells each sample contained. To quantify the absolute abundance of each unique TCRbeta CDR3 rearrangement, sequence reads were collapsed and filtered. For each sample, productive Simpson clonality was calculated as the square root of Simpson's diversity index across productive rearrangements. Sourced from immuneACCESS, this table was stored by TCRdb with only in-frame sequences that have V and J called. A share of the clones is absent; for the studies checked, an unresolved V gene accounts for under half, and the remainder has no known explanation. V, J and clone size reflect that table, while D and trimming were determined from the DNA. The sample table shows about 220,000 clones, and 84% are seen once. The ten top clones hold approximately 10% of the sample.

The data were taken from a study of blood T cell repertoires in COVID-19 (dated by TCRdb to 2020 to 2022). Study-wide context: Samples covering the acute and convalescent phases of COVID-19 were provided by collaborators in the United States, Italy and Spain. The material from the prospective study consisted of cDNA or gDNA derived from T cells, B-cell-depleted T cells, or PBMCs. Sample metadata almost always included a de-identified subject ID, COVID-19 status, age in years and sex. Deeply sampled blood TCRbeta repertoires from subjects exposed to, actively infected with, or recovered from COVID-19 were included in the dataset. Where available, HLA class I and class II types were taken from metadata supplied by the sample provider and were not determined by assay-based typing. The repertoires were released in a freely available public database intended as a resource for research on the immune response to SARS-CoV-2. The samples were drawn from the first 160 participants of the ongoing ImmuneRACE study and from about 1,200 subjects provided by 6 global collaborators. Here is what the overall study found, with its caveats: How much clinical and demographic metadata was included differed by source and by participant, and the metadata was provided uncurated.

Whole blood was collected in K2EDTA tubes by collaborating institutions according to the institutions' own protocols. For TCRbeta analysis, collaborator samples were shipped as frozen whole blood, as isolated PBMCs, or as DNA extracted from either sample type. V is clipped by 3 bases and J by 8 bases, and the sequence between their germline boundaries is 19 bases long. Taken from the germline V gene (reference sequence), the CDR1 and CDR2 loops are DFQATT and SNEGSKA. From the cysteine through the phenylalanine, the CDR3 covers 15 amino acids. The read is trimmed to its CDR3 DNA, 45 bases read in frame from base 1.

Specimen: peripheral blood. The receptor chain draws on TRBV20-1 and TRBJ1-4; D gene: possibly TRBD1, on 6 matching bases. The source is a man aged 50-59 years with active or convalescent COVID-19. DNA sequence: TGCAGTGCTAGTAGCCTCAGGGGCAGTGGGGAAAAACTGTTTTTT. Translated, this gives CSASSLRGSGEKLFF.